This TCR beta chain was identified in a study of CD8 T cells in ankylosing spondylitis. Study outcomes and limitations: In ankylosing spondylitis blood, a motif of seven to nine highly homologous TCR beta variants appeared characteristic.

Many counts were recorded for this clonotype. What it binds is unknown. Construction of TCR beta libraries was performed using quantitative 5'-RACE with molecular barcodes. TCRdb ran MiXCR on the 5' RACE reads and lists one entry per CDR3 protein. The top ten hold over 15% of the sample, which has about 700,000 distinct CDR3 sequences, roughly 20% seen once. Sequencing was performed on blood, either unsorted or a sorted T cell fraction (not recorded which). The receptor's source is a male donor with ankylosing spondylitis.

CDR3: CASRGSSSTDTQYF. For the CDR3, the DNA is TGTGCCAGCAGAGGATCCAGTAGCACAGATACGCAGTATTTT. The chain links TRBV12-3 or TRBV12-4 to TRBJ2-3; D unclear. CDR3 length: 14 amino acids. V was clipped by 6 bases and J by 0 bases, with 10 bases between them.